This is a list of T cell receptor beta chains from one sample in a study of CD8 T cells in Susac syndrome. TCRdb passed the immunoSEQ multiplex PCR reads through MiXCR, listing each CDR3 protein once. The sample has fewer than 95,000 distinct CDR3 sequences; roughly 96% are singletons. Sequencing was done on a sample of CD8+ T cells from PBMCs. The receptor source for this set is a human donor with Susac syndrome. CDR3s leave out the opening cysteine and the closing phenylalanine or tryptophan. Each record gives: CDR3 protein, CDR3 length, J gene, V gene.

CDR3aa: ASSKGDTAYEQY; len: 12; j_gene: TRBJ2-7; v_gene: TRBV12-3/TRBV12-4
CDR3aa: SVGGRSNQPQH; len: 11; j_gene: TRBJ1-5; v_gene: TRBV29-1
CDR3aa: ASSFPAGGMGNIQY; len: 14; j_gene: TRBJ2-4; v_gene: TRBV7-3
CDR3aa: ATSSDSPYSNQPQH; len: 14; j_gene: TRBJ1-5; v_gene: TRBV15
CDR3aa: ASSGGLSNQPQH; len: 12; j_gene: TRBJ1-5; v_gene: TRBV11-2
CDR3aa: ASSPGIDGAARDGLYEQY; len: 18; j_gene: TRBJ2-7; v_gene: TRBV18
CDR3aa: SASAQGYGNQPQH; len: 13; j_gene: TRBJ1-5; v_gene: TRBV20-1
CDR3aa: ASSFQGGNTIY; len: 11; j_gene: TRBJ1-3; v_gene: TRBV7-8
CDR3aa: ASRTGGYGYT; len: 10; j_gene: TRBJ1-2; v_gene: TRBV12-3/TRBV12-4
CDR3aa: ASSFVAGTDTQY; len: 12; j_gene: TRBJ2-3; v_gene: TRBV28
CDR3aa: ASSFLRGGGNGYT; len: 13; j_gene: TRBJ1-2; v_gene: TRBV12-3/TRBV12-4
CDR3aa: ASSLLLAGERAYEQY; len: 15; j_gene: TRBJ2-7; v_gene: TRBV7-9
CDR3aa: ASSFRGVGTDTQY; len: 13; j_gene: TRBJ2-3; v_gene: TRBV5-1
CDR3aa: ASSPGPFNEQF; len: 11; j_gene: TRBJ2-1; v_gene: TRBV12-3/TRBV12-4
CDR3aa: SAREGGDEQY; len: 10; j_gene: TRBJ2-7; v_gene: TRBV20-1
CDR3aa: ASSAQGNTEAF; len: 11; j_gene: TRBJ1-1; v_gene: TRBV2
CDR3aa: SAVLTSGGANEQF; len: 13; j_gene: TRBJ2-1; v_gene: TRBV20-1